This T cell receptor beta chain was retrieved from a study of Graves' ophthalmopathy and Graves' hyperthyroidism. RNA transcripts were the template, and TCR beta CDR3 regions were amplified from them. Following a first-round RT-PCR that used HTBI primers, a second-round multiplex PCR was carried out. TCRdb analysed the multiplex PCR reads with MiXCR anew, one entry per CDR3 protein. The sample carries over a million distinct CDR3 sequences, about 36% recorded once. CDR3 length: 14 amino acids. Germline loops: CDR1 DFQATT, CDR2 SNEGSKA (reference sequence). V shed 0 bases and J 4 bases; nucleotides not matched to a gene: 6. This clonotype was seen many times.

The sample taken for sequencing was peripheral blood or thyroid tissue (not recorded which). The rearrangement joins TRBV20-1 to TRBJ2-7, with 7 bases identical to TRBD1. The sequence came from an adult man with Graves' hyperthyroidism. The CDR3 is CSARDRAGGYEQYF. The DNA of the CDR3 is TGCAGTGCTAGAGATCGAGCAGGGGGATACGAGCAGTACTTC.